The T cell receptor beta chain described here comes from a study of T cell responses to AZD1222 COVID-19 vaccine. Looking at the study overall: Samples with a second dose at about 4 or about 12 weeks were pooled together.

Study findings and constraints: White British ancestry dominated among donors, who included more females, and clonal diversity was possibly underestimated. At baseline, just 5 or 6 AZD1222 recipients tested seropositive.

Notes on this clone: Its antigen is as yet unknown.

The V end lost 2 bases, the J end lost 5 bases, and 6 bases lay between the germline ends. Germline V gene sequence: CDR1 SGHAT, CDR2 FQNNGV. The CDR3 has 12 residues. Sequencing used immunoSEQ multiplex PCR; TCRdb keeps in-frame clones, though not all of them. The sample has some 100,000 clones, less than 90% seen once. The TCR originated in an adult in good health. The rearrangement joins TRBV11-2 to TRBJ1-1, with D unclear. Sequences were derived from peripheral blood, sampled on day 0 of AZD1222 vaccination. The CDR3 is CASSLMRTEAFF. In DNA, the CDR3 is TGTGCCAGCAGCTTAATGAGGACTGAAGCTTTCTTT. Full variable domain (remainder filled in from reference TRBV11-2 and TRBJ1-1): EAGVAQSPRYKIIEKRQSVAFWCNPISGHATLYWYQQILGQGPKLLIQFQNNGVVDDSQLPKDRFSAERLKGVDSTLKIQPAKLEDSAVYLCASSLMRTEAFFGQGTRLTVV.